The clone carrying this TCR beta chain occurred many times. Its antigen remains unidentified. Synthesis of cDNA was carried out by template-switch 5'RACE. The reaction used 10-nucleotide random UMIs. A single run covered 15-18 subjects with over 200 million TCR-beta sequences. TCRdb used MiXCR to reprocess the 5' RACE reads, holding one entry per CDR3 protein. The sample comprises approximately 30,000 distinct CDR3 sequences, 10% to 15% of which are singletons, and 5% to 6.5% rests with the top ten. The source of the sample is a study of neurological immune-mediated disorders. CDR1 SGHTA and CDR2 FQGNSA come from the germline V gene. Trimming shortened V by 5 bases and J by 5 bases, and 15 bases separated the two germline ends. The CDR3 loop spans 14 amino acids. The time point was: technical triplicate 2. Sorted libraries came from about a million CD4+ or CD8+ T cells. Study results and caveats: Multiple sclerosis, the disease with the least TCR clonal expansion, fell below healthy controls, whereas HTLV-1-associated myelopathy showed the most.

The V gene is TRBV7-2, the J gene TRBJ1-2, with D possibly being TRBD1 (5 bases). The receptor was isolated from a female donor with HTLV-1-associated myelopathy (HAM/TSP). The sequenced sample was CD4+ T cells from blood. The CDR3 sequence: CASSLGTEGYGYTF. As DNA, the CDR3 is TGTGCCAGCAGCCTAGGGACGGAGGGATATGGCTACACCTTC.